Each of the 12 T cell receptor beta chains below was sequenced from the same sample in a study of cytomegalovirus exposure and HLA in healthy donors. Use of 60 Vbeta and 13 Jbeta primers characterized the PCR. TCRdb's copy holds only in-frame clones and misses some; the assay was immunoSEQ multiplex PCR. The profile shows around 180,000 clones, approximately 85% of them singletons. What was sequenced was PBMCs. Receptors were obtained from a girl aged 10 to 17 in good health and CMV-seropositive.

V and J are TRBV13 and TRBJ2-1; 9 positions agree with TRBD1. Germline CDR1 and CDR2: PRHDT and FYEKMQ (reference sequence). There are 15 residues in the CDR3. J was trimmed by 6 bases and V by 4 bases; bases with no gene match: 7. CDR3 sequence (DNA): TGTGCCAGCAGCTCCGGACAGGGGACCCCCAATGAGCAGTTCTTC. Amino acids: CASSSGQGTPNEQFF.

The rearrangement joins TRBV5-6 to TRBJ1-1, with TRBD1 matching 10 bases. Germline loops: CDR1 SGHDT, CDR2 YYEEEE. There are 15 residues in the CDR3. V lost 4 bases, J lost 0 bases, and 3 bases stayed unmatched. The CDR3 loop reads CASSADRGLNTEAFF. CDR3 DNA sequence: TGTGCCAGCAGCGCCGACAGGGGGCTGAACACTGAAGCTTTCTTT.

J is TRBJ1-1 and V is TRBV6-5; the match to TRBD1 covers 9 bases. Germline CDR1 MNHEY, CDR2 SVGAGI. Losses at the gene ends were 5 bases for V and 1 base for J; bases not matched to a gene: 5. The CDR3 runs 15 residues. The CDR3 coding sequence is TGTGCCAGCAGTCTCGTGACAGGGGGGAACACTGAAGCTTTCTTT. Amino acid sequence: CASSLVTGGNTEAFF.

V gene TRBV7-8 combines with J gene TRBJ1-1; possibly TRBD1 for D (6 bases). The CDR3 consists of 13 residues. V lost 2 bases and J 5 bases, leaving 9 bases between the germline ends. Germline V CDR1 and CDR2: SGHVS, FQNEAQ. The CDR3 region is CASSLRGRTEAFF. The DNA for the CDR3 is TGTGCCAGCAGCTTAAGGGGGAGAACTGAAGCTTTCTTT.

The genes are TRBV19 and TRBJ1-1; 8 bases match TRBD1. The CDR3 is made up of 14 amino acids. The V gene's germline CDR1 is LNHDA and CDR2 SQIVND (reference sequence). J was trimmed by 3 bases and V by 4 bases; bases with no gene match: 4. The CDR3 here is CASSTDRGHTEAFF. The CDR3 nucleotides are TGTGCCAGTAGTACAGACAGGGGCCACACTGAAGCTTTCTTT.

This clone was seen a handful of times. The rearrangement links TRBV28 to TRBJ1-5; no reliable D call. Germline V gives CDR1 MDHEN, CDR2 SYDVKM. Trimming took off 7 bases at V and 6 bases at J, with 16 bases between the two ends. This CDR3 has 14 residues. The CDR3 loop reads CASNRAGFVQPQHF. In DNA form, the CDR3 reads TGTGCCAGCAACCGGGCGGGGTTCGTTCAGCCCCAGCATTTT.

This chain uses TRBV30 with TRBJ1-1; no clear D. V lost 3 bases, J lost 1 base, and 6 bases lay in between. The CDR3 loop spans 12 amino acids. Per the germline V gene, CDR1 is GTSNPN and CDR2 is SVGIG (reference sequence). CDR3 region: CAWSRQNTEAFF. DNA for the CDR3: TGTGCCTGGAGCCGACAGAACACTGAAGCTTTCTTT.

The CDR3 protein is CASSSPIAGGSPVSYNEQFF. DNA of the CDR3: TGTGCCAGCAGCTCCCCTATAGCGGGGGGCTCCCCTGTGTCCTACAATGAGCAGTTCTTC. This chain joins TRBV9 and TRBJ2-1; TRBD2 aligns across 10 bases. Looked up from germline, CDR1 is SGDLS and CDR2 is YYNGEE. CDR3 size: 20 residues. J lost 1 base, V lost 4 bases, and 17 bases had no gene match.

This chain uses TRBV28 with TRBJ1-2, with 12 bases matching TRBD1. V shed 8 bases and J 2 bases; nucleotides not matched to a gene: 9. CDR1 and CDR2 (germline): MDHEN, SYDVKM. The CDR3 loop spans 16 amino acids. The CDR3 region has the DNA TGTGCCAGCCGAAGCCCGGGACAGGGGGCCAACTATGGCTACACCTTC. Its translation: CASRSPGQGANYGYTF.

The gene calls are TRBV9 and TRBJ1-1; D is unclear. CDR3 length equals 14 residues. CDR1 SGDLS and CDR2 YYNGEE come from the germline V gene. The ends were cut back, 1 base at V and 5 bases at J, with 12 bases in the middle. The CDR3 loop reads CASSVQSGRTEAFF. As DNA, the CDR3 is TGTGCCAGCAGCGTACAATCGGGGAGGACTGAAGCTTTCTTT.

CDR3 amino acids: CASSQSRVGEQYF. The CDR3 bases are TGTGCCAGCAGTCAATCCAGGGTAGGCGAGCAGTACTTC. J is TRBJ2-7 and V is TRBV7-6; D might be TRBD1 (5 bases). Germline V gene data show CDR1 as SGHVS and CDR2 as FNYEAQ. Trimming shortened V by 6 bases and J by 6 bases, and 15 bases separated the two germline ends. The CDR3 contains 13 residues.

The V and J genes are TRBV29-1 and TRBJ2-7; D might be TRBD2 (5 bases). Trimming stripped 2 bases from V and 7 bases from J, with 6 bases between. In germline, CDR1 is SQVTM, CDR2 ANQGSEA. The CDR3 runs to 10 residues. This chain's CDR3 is CSVERGEQYF. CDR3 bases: TGCAGCGTTGAAAGAGGGGAGCAGTACTTC.